This TCR beta chain was identified in a study of vaccination and CD4 T cells after COVID-19. Sequence data for DNA of cultured CD4+ T cells were generated by the Oncomine TCR Beta short-read assay. TCRdb reprocessed the PCR reads via MiXCR and lists one record per CDR3 protein. The sample carries fewer than 8,000 distinct CDR3 sequences, approximately 38% recorded once. To note about this clonotype: What it binds is unknown.

This sample's treatment: roughly ten-day PBMC culture with coronavirus spike peptide pools or control peptides (ViraFEST assay). CD4+ T lymphocytes from the unexposed donor were collected before the COVID-19 pandemic (2011-2018). CDR1 is MDHEN and CDR2 is SYDVKM in the germline V gene. The V gene end was trimmed by 4 bases and the J gene end by 10 bases; junction bases not matched to a gene: 10. This CDR3 contains 15 residues. The chain links TRBV28 to TRBJ1-4; TRBD1 aligns across 9 bases. The clonotype originates from a human donor in good health. Source material: CD4+ T cells from blood, cultured in vitro. The CDR3 region has the DNA TGTGCCAGCAGTTCTGGGGGAACAGGGGGCGGAAAACTGTTTTTT. This gives the protein CASSSGGTGGGKLFF.